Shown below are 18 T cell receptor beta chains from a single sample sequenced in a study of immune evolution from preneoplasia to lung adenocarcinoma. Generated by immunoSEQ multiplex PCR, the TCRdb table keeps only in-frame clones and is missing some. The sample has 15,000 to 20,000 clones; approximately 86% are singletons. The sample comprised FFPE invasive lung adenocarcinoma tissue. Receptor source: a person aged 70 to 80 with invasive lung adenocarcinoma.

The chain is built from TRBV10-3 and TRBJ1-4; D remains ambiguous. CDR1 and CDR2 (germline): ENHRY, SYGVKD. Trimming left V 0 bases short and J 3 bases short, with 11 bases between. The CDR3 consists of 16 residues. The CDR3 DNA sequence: TGTGCCATCAGTGAGTCCTGGGCAGAAGCTAATGAAAAACTGTTTTTT. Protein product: CAISESWAEANEKLFF.

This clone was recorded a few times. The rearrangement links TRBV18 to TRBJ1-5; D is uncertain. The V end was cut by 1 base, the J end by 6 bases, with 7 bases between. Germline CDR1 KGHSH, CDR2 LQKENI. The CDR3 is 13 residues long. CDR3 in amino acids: CASSPRESQPQHF. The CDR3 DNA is TGTGCCAGCTCACCACGGGAAAGTCAGCCCCAGCATTTT.

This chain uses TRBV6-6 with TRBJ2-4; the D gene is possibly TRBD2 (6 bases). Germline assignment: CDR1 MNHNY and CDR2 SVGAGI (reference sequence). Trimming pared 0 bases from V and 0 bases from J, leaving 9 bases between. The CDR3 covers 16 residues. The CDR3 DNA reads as TGTGCCAGCAGTTACTCGGAGGGTCTAGCCAAAAACATTCAGTACTTC. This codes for CASSYSEGLAKNIQYF.

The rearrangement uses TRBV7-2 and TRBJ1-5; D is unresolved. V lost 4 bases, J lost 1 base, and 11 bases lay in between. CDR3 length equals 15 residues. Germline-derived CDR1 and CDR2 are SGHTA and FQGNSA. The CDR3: CASSYLAGSNQPQHF. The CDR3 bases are TGTGCCAGCAGCTATTTGGCGGGGAGCAATCAGCCCCAGCATTTT.

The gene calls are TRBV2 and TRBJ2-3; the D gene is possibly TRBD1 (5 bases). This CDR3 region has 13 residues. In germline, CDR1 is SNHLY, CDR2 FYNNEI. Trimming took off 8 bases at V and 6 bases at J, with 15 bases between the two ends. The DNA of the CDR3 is TGTGCCAGCGGGGCAGGAACGTCGGATACGCAGTATTTT. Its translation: CASGAGTSDTQYF. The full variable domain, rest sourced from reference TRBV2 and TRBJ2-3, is EPEVTQTPSHQVTQMGQEVILRCVPISNHLYFYWYRQILGQKVEFLVSFYNNEISEKSEIFDDQFSVERPDGSNFTLKIRSTKLEDSAMYFCASGAGTSDTQYFGPGTRLTVL.

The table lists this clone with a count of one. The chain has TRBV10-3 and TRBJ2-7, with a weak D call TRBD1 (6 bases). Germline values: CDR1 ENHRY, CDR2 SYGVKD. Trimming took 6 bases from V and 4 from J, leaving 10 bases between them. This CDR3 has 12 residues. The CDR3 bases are TGTGCCATCAGACAGGGTAGATACGAGCAGTACTTC. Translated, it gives CAIRQGRYEQYF.

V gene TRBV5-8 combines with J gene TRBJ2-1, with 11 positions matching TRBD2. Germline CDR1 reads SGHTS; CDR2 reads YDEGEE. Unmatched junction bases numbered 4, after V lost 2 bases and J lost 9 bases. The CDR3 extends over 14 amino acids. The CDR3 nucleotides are TGTGCCAGCAGCTTAGGACTAGCGGGCCTTGAGCAGTTCTTC. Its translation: CASSLGLAGLEQFF.

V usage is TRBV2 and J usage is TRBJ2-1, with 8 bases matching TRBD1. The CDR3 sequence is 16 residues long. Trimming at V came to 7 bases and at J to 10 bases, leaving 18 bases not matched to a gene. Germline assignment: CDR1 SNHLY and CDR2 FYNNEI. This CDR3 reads CASTLPPGGAGHEQFF. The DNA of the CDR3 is TGTGCCAGCACTCTACCCCCAGGGGGCGCGGGGCACGAGCAGTTCTTC.

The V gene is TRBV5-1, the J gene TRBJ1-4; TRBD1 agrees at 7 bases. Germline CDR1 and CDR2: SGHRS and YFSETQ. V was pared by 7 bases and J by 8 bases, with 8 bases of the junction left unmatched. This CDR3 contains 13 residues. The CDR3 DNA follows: TGCGCCAGCCGGCAGGGGGTGGACGAAAAACTGTTTTTT. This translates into CASRQGVDEKLFF.

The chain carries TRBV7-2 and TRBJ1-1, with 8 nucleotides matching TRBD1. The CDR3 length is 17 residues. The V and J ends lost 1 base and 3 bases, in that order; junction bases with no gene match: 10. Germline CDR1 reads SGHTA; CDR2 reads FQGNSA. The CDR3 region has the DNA TGTGCCAGCAGCTTAGGGACAGGGTTTTCGGAGGACACTGAAGCTTTCTTT. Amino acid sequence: CASSLGTGFSEDTEAFF.

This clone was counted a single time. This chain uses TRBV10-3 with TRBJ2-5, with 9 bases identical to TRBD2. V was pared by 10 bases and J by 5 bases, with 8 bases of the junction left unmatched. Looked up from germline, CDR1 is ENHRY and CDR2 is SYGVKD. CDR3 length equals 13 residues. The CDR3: CASRGLASETQYF. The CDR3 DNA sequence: TGTGCCAGCCGGGGACTAGCCAGCGAGACCCAGTACTTC.

Here the CDR3 reads CASRRPGTGVKGYEQYF. As DNA, the CDR3 is TGTGCCAGCAGGCGTCCCGGGACAGGGGTGAAGGGCTACGAGCAGTACTTC. This sequence joins TRBV27 and TRBJ2-7, with TRBD1 identical over 10 bases. The germline CDR1 and CDR2 sequences are MNHEY and SMNVEV (reference sequence). The CDR3 extends over 17 amino acids. After removal of 6 bases from V and 3 bases from J, the junction contained 14 bases not matched to a gene.

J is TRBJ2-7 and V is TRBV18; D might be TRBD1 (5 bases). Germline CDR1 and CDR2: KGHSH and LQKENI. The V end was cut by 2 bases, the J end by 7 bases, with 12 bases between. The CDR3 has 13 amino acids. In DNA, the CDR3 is TGTGCCAGCTCACCAACTCAGGGAAGTGAGCAGTACTTC. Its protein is CASSPTQGSEQYF.

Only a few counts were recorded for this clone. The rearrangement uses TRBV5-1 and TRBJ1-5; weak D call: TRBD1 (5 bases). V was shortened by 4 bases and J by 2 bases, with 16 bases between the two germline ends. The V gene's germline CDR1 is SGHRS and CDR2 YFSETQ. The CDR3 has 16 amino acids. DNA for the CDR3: TGCGCCAGCAGCCTAGAGGGACTAGAGGGCAATCAGCCCCAGCATTTT. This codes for CASSLEGLEGNQPQHF.

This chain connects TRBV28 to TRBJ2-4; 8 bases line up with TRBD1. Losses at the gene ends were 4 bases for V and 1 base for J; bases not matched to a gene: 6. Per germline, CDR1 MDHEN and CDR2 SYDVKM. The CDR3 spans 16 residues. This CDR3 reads CASSSRTGWAKNIQYF. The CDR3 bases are TGTGCCAGCAGTTCCAGGACAGGGTGGGCCAAAAACATTCAGTACTTC. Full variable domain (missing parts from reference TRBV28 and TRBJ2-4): DVKVTQSSRYLVKRTGEKVFLECVQDMDHENMFWYRQDPGLGLRLIYFSYDVKMKEKGDIPEGYSVSREKKERFSLILESASTNQTSMYLCASSSRTGWAKNIQYFGAGTRLSVL.

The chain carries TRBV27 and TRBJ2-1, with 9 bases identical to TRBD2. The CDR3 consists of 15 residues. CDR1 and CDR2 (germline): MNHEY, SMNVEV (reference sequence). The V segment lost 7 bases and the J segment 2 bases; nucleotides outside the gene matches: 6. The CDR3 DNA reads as TGTGCCAGCACCCTTAGCGGGAGCGCCTACAATGAGCAGTTCTTC. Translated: CASTLSGSAYNEQFF.

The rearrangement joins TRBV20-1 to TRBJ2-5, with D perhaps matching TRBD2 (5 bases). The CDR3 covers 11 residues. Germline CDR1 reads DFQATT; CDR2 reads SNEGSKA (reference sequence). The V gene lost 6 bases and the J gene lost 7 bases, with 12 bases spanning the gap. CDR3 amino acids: CSAGPEGTQYF. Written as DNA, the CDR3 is TGCAGTGCCGGACCCGAGGGGACCCAGTACTTC.

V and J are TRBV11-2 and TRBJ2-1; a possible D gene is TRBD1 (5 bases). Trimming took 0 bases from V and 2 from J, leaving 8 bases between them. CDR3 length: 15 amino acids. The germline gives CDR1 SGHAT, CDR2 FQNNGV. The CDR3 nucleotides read TGTGCCAGCAGCTTAGACAGGGAACCCTACAATGAGCAGTTCTTC. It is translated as CASSLDREPYNEQFF.